The 15 T cell receptor beta chains reported below all come from one sample, sequenced in a study of cytomegalovirus exposure and HLA in healthy donors. This PCR relied on a set of 60 Vbeta primers and 13 Jbeta primers. Produced via immunoSEQ multiplex PCR; TCRdb's table is partial and in-frame only. The data contain about 130,000 clones, about 80% of them singletons. Sequences were obtained from PBMCs. The source of these receptors is a man aged 40-49 years in good health and CMV-seropositive.

The V gene is TRBV2, the J gene TRBJ2-5; 7 bases map to TRBD1. The germline V gene has CDR1 SNHLY and CDR2 FYNNEI. CDR3 length equals 15 residues. Trimming removed 1 base from V and 3 bases from J; junction bases left unmatched: 5. CDR3 residues: CASSEESQGEETQYF. CDR3 DNA: TGTGCCAGCAGTGAAGAGAGTCAGGGGGAAGAGACCCAGTACTTC.

The rearrangement joins TRBV18 to TRBJ1-2, with D uncertain. The CDR3 extends over 14 amino acids. V was clipped by 2 bases and J by 7 bases, with 14 bases between them. Germline V gives CDR1 KGHSH, CDR2 LQKENI. DNA for the CDR3: TGTGCCAGCTCACCAGGTCTCGGGTTCTTTGGCTACACCTTC. Protein sequence: CASSPGLGFFGYTF.

The V call is TRBV19, the J call TRBJ2-2, with D unclear. The CDR3 is 11 residues long. Trimming removed 7 bases from V and 7 bases from J, with 7 bases in between. In germline, CDR1 is LNHDA, CDR2 SQIVND (reference sequence). The CDR3 DNA reads as TGTGCCAGTATTTGGAGCGGGGAGCTGTTTTTT. Encoded protein: CASIWSGELFF.

This chain links TRBV9 with TRBJ2-7; the match to TRBD2 covers 8 bases. Trimming cost V 3 bases and J 3 bases; bases outside gene matches: 8. Germline values: CDR1 SGDLS, CDR2 YYNGEE. This CDR3 is 15 amino acids long. DNA for the CDR3: TGTGCCAGCAGCGGAGGAGCGGGAGTAGTCTACGAGCAGTACTTC. It is translated as CASSGGAGVVYEQYF. Drawing the rest from reference TRBV9 and TRBJ2-7, the complete variable domain is DSGVTQTPKHLITATGQRVTLRCSPRSGDLSVYWYQQSLDQGLQFLIQYYNGEERAKGNILERFSAQQFPDLHSELNLSSLELGDSALYFCASSGGAGVVYEQYFGPGTRLTVT.

This chain uses TRBV5-6 with TRBJ2-3; maybe TRBD2 (5 bases). This CDR3 spans 13 amino acids. Trimming removed 4 bases from V and 2 bases from J, with 8 bases in between. Germline assignment: CDR1 SGHDT and CDR2 YYEEEE. CDR3 nucleotide sequence: TGTGCCAGCAGCCGGAGGAACACAGATACGCAGTATTTT. Translated, it gives CASSRRNTDTQYF. The full variable domain, its missing parts supplied by reference TRBV5-6 and TRBJ2-3, is DAGVTQSPTHLIKTRGQQVTLRCSPKSGHDTVSWYQQALGQGPQFIFQYYEEEERQRGNFPDRFSGHQFPNYSSELNVNALLLGDSALYLCASSRRNTDTQYFGPGTRLTVL.

This clone turned up a few times. The J gene is TRBJ1-2, the V gene TRBV10-3, with D possibly TRBD1 on 5 matching bases. This CDR3 has 14 residues. V was pared by 4 bases and J by 2 bases, with 11 bases between. Germline CDR1 is ENHRY and CDR2 is SYGVKD. The CDR3 protein is CAISVGGGNYGYTF. DNA for the CDR3: TGTGCCATCAGTGTCGGGGGGGGAAACTATGGCTACACCTTC.

This clone was found a few times. In DNA form, the CDR3 reads TGCGCCAGCAGCCCCGGACTAGCGGGCCCCCGAAGGAATGAGCAGTTCTTC. This translates into CASSPGLAGPRRNEQFF. The chain couples TRBV4-1 to TRBJ2-1, with 11 bases fitting TRBD2. Germline CDR1 reads MGHRA; CDR2 reads YSYEKL. The CDR3 is 17 amino acids. The V segment lost 4 bases and the J segment 7 bases; nucleotides outside the gene matches: 12.

In this sample, this clone turned up once. The chain combines TRBV28 with TRBJ2-2, with TRBD1 matching 8 bases. CDR1 MDHEN and CDR2 SYDVKM come from the germline V gene. This CDR3 region has 14 residues. The CDR3 loop reads CASDGDRTTGELFF. The CDR3 DNA reads as TGTGCTAGTGACGGGGACAGGACCACCGGGGAGCTGTTTTTT.

Comment on this clone: An end of the junction differs from the germline gene, which may be a read error. At the DNA level, this CDR3 is encoded by other sequences in the same sample as well. The chain couples TRBV30 to TRBJ2-1, with TRBD2 as a possible D gene (5 bases). The CDR3 sequence is 12 residues long. Looked up from germline, CDR1 is GTSNPN and CDR2 is SVGIG (reference sequence). The CDR3 DNA reads TGCGCCTGGAGTGGCATCCTCGGAGGCCAGTTCTTC. Translation gives CAWSGILGGQFF. Combining the CDR3 with reference TRBV30 and TRBJ2-1 gives the whole variable domain SQTIHQWPATLVQPVGSPLSLECTVEGTSNPNLYWYRQAAGRGLQLLFYSVGIGQISSEVPQNLSASRPQDRQFILSSKKLLLSDSGFYLCAWSGILGGQFFGPGTRLTVL.

As regards this clone: The junction does not match germline at one end; this may be a read error. The CDR3 nucleotides are TGTTCCAGCGGTGGGAGGAACACTGAAGCTTTCTTT. It is translated as CSSGGRNTEAFF. The chain has TRBV7-9 and TRBJ1-1; D gene ambiguous. The germline V gene has CDR1 SEHNR and CDR2 FQNEAQ (reference sequence). This CDR3 contains 12 residues.

The chain recombines TRBV5-1 with TRBJ1-3; 9 bases line up with TRBD1. V was pared by 4 bases and J by 4 bases, with 3 bases of the junction left unmatched. CDR1 is SGHRS and CDR2 is YFSETQ in the germline V gene. The CDR3 contains 14 residues. The CDR3 protein is CASSIGQGGNTIYF. CDR3 DNA sequence: TGCGCCAGCAGCATTGGACAGGGGGGAAACACCATATATTTT.

Only a few counts were recorded for this clone. The chain is built from TRBV6-1 and TRBJ1-1; 8 bases match TRBD1. Germline-derived CDR1 and CDR2 are MNHNS and SASEGT. The CDR3 is 13 residues long. The V segment lost 8 bases and the J segment 1 base; nucleotides outside the gene matches: 3. CDR3 amino acids: CASRTGRNTEAFF. In nucleotides, the CDR3 is TGTGCCAGCCGGACAGGGAGGAACACTGAAGCTTTCTTT.

The chain couples TRBV13 to TRBJ1-3; a possible D gene is TRBD1 (5 bases). The CDR3 spans 15 residues. The V end lost 5 bases, the J end lost 0 bases, and 11 bases lay between the germline ends. Germline V lookup: CDR1 PRHDT, CDR2 FYEKMQ (reference sequence). CDR3 DNA sequence: TGTGCCAGCAGCGTCAGGGCCGTCTCTGGAAACACCATATATTTT. Amino acids: CASSVRAVSGNTIYF.

The V gene is TRBV7-8, the J gene TRBJ1-1, with D possibly being TRBD1 (6 bases). V gave up 5 bases and J gave up 5 bases, with 15 bases separating them. CDR3 length: 14 residues. Germline CDR1 SGHVS, CDR2 FQNEAQ. CDR3 bases: TGTGCCAGCAGCCCCATCCAGGGGCGGACTGAAGCTTTCTTT. This gives the protein CASSPIQGRTEAFF.

The genes are TRBV6-1 and TRBJ2-1; unclear D gene. Trimming shortened V by 3 bases and J by 0 bases, and 9 bases separated the two germline ends. The CDR3 covers 15 residues. CDR1 is MNHNS, CDR2 SASEGT, per germline. As DNA, the CDR3 is TGTGCCAGCAGTGACCTACCTAGCTCCTACAATGAGCAGTTCTTC. It is translated as CASSDLPSSYNEQFF.